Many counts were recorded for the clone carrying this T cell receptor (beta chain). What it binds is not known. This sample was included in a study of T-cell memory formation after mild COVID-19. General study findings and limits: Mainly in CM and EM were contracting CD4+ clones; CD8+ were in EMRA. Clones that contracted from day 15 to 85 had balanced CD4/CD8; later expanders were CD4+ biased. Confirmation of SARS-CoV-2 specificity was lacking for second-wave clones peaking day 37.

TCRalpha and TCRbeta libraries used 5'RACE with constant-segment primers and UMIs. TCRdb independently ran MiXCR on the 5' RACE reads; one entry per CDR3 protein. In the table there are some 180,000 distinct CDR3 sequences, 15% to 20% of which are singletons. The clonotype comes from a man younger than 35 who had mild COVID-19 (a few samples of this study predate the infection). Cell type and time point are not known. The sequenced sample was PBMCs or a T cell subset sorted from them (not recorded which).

The CDR3 nucleotides read TGTGCCAGCAGCCCTCACAGGGAGGCTGAAGCTTTCTTT. Residues: CASSPHREAEAFF. The chain joins TRBV4-2 to TRBJ1-1, with TRBD1 as a possible D gene (6 bases). This CDR3 region has 13 residues. Germline V gene lookup returns CDR1 LGHNA and CDR2 YNFKEQ. Trimming removed 4 bases at V and 6 bases at J, with 12 bases between.